The next 29 T cell receptor beta chains were all read from a single sample in a study of Graves' ophthalmopathy and Graves' hyperthyroidism. CDR3 regions of TCR beta were amplified from RNA transcripts. HTBI-primed first-round RT-PCR preceded second-round multiplex PCR. Using its own MiXCR run on the multiplex PCR reads, TCRdb lists one record per CDR3 protein. The sample has about 400,000 distinct CDR3 sequences, about 16% seen once. The sample comprised peripheral blood. Receptors were obtained from a woman under 30 with Graves' ophthalmopathy.

This clonotype was counted at least ten times. The V call is TRBV2, the J call TRBJ2-2; no clear D. This CDR3 is 17 amino acids long. Trimming stripped 1 base from V and 2 bases from J, with 14 bases between. CDR1 is SNHLY and CDR2 is FYNNEI in the germline V gene. The CDR3 DNA sequence: TGTGCCAGCAGTGAAGATGCCAGATCAGTTAACACCGGGGAGCTGTTTTTT. It codes for CASSEDARSVNTGELFF.

This clonotype was seen only once. The rearrangement uses TRBV27 and TRBJ1-2; no definite D call. Germline V gene lookup returns CDR1 MNHEY and CDR2 SMNVEV (reference sequence). V was shortened by 7 bases and J by 10 bases, with 19 bases between the two germline ends. The CDR3 sequence is 13 residues long. In DNA form, the CDR3 reads TGTGCCAGCAATCGGGAATTTGGAGTAGCCTACACCTTC. Translated, it gives CASNREFGVAYTF.

This clonotype was seen ten or more times. The V call is TRBV10-3, the J call TRBJ1-1, with a weak D call TRBD1 (5 bases). CDR3 length: 18 amino acids. V lost 6 bases to trimming and J lost 1 base, with 24 bases between them. CDR1 and CDR2 (germline): ENHRY, SYGVKD. The CDR3, as DNA: TGTGCCATCAGCGCGAAGTCTCAGGGTGGTCTGGCGAACACTGAAGCTTTCTTT. It specifies CAISAKSQGGLANTEAFF.

The chain couples TRBV7-3 to TRBJ2-2; TRBD2 aligns across 7 bases. Trimming took 5 bases from V and 7 from J; bases not matched to a gene: 7. CDR3 length equals 14 residues. CDR1 and CDR2 (germline): SGHTA, FQGTGA. The DNA for the CDR3 is TGTGCCAGCAGCCAAACTAGCGATGGCGGGGAGCTGTTTTTT. Protein: CASSQTSDGGELFF.

The sample holds many counts of this clonotype. The V call is TRBV5-1, the J call TRBJ2-5; 7 positions match TRBD2. The CDR3 runs 14 residues. CDR1 SGHRS and CDR2 YFSETQ come from the germline V gene. V dropped 3 bases and J dropped 2; count of bases not matched to a gene: 4. CDR3 in amino acids: CASSSGLVQETQYF. CDR3 DNA: TGCGCCAGCAGCTCCGGACTAGTACAAGAGACCCAGTACTTC.

Only a few counts were recorded for this clonotype. Possible read error: a much larger clone is one base away. The CDR3 nucleotides are TGTGCCAGCAGCCCCCGCCAGGGAGTAACCGGGGAGCTGTTTTTT. It translates to CASSPRQGVTGELFF. This sequence joins TRBV7-3 and TRBJ2-2; D may match TRBD1 or TRBD2 (5 bases each). The CDR3 has 15 amino acids. Trimming shortened V by 5 bases and J by 5 bases, and 15 bases separated the two germline ends. The V gene's germline CDR1 is SGHTA and CDR2 FQGTGA.

The chain links TRBV6-2 or TRBV6-3 to TRBJ2-5, with D possibly being TRBD2 (6 bases). Between the trimmed V and J ends, which lost 2 bases and 5 bases, there was a span of 18 bases. The CDR3 is 16 amino acids. Germline CDR1 reads MNHEY; CDR2 reads SVGEGT. The CDR3 DNA sequence: TGTGCCAGCAGTTACGAGGCGGGGAAGATCCCGGAGACCCAGTACTTC. It is translated as CASSYEAGKIPETQYF.

This clonotype came up many times. The gene calls are TRBV20-1 and TRBJ2-7; TRBD1 aligns across 7 bases. Germline V gene data show CDR1 as DFQATT and CDR2 as SNEGSKA (reference sequence). The CDR3 contains 14 residues. The V gene end was trimmed by 5 bases and the J gene end by 1 base; junction bases not matched to a gene: 8. The CDR3 nucleotides are TGCAGTGCTGAAATGACAGGGATATCCTACGAGCAGTACTTC. Translated, it gives CSAEMTGISYEQYF.

This clonotype was observed many times. The rearrangement joins TRBV6-2 or TRBV6-3 to TRBJ1-6; unclear D gene. Germline V gives CDR1 MNHEY, CDR2 SVGEGT. This CDR3 contains 15 residues. V was clipped by 7 bases and J by 0 bases, with 10 bases between them. The DNA of the CDR3 is TGTGCCAGCATGGCAGCCCGCTCCTATAATTCACCCCTCCACTTT. Its protein is CASMAARSYNSPLHF.

This clonotype was detected many times. V usage is TRBV7-2 and J usage is TRBJ2-7; tentative D call: TRBD1 (5 bases). Per germline, CDR1 SGHTA and CDR2 FQGNSA. The CDR3 runs to 15 residues. The ends were cut back, 2 bases at V and 3 bases at J, with 14 bases in the middle. The chain's CDR3 is CASSLTRTRDYEQYF. The DNA of the CDR3 is TGTGCCAGCAGCTTAACCAGGACACGAGACTACGAGCAGTACTTC.

This clonotype occurred a few times. The chain uses TRBV12-3 or TRBV12-4 and TRBJ2-2; TRBD1 might be the D (5 bases). The CDR3 length is 16 residues. V was cut by 2 bases and J by 0 bases, with 10 bases left in between. The CDR3 region is CASSLRGSPNTGELFF. CDR3 coding DNA: TGTGCCAGCAGTTTAAGGGGCAGCCCGAACACCGGGGAGCTGTTTTTT.

This clonotype was counted at least ten times. The gene calls are TRBV27 and TRBJ2-1; no reliable D call. The germline V gene encodes CDR1 MNHEY and CDR2 SMNVEV (reference sequence). V gave up 3 bases and J gave up 9 bases, with 9 bases separating them. CDR3 length equals 12 residues. The CDR3 bases are TGTGCCAGCAGTTTTCCCAGCGCTGAGCAGTTCTTC. Translating gives CASSFPSAEQFF.

The gene calls are TRBV12-5 and TRBJ2-7; no clear D. CDR1 LGHNT and CDR2 FRNRAP come from the germline V gene. The length of the CDR3 is 14 residues. V lost 5 bases and J lost 6, with 17 bases in between. The CDR3 reads CASGPAGSRSEQYF. In DNA form, the CDR3 reads TGTGCTAGTGGTCCAGCAGGCAGCCGGTCCGAGCAGTACTTC. The whole variable domain, remainder taken from reference TRBV12-5 and TRBJ2-7, is DARVTQTPRHKVTEMGQEVTMRCQPILGHNTVFWYRQTMMQGLELLAYFRNRAPLDDSGMPKDRFSAEMPDATLATLKIQPSEPRDSAVYFCASGPAGSRSEQYFGPGTRLTVT.

This clonotype was recorded at least ten times. V usage is TRBV6-1 and J usage is TRBJ1-1; tentatively, D is TRBD1 (5 bases). CDR3 length equals 13 residues. Germline V CDR1 and CDR2: MNHNS, SASEGT. V dropped 1 base and J dropped 4 bases, with 7 bases sitting between them. CDR3 sequence reads: CASSEVGGTEAFF. The CDR3 nucleotides read TGTGCCAGCAGTGAAGTGGGGGGCACTGAAGCTTTCTTT.

This chain connects TRBV6-2 or TRBV6-3 to TRBJ2-4; TRBD2 matches 7 bases. Germline V gene sequence: CDR1 MNHEY, CDR2 SVGEGT. Unmatched junction bases numbered 12, after V lost 2 bases and J lost 5 bases. This CDR3 spans 17 amino acids. Here the CDR3 DNA reads TGTGCCAGCAGTTACGGTGACAGCAGCGGGGTTCAAAACATTCAGTACTTC. Amino acids: CASSYGDSSGVQNIQYF.

This clonotype was recorded many times. The chain uses TRBV27 and TRBJ1-6; perhaps TRBD1 as D (6 bases). CDR3 length: 16 amino acids. CDR1 is MNHEY, CDR2 SMNVEV, per germline (reference sequence). Trimming shortened V by 3 bases and J by 7 bases, and 16 bases separated the two germline ends. The CDR3: CASSFLSAGANSPLHF. CDR3 DNA sequence: TGTGCCAGCAGTTTCTTGTCGGCAGGGGCAAATTCACCCCTCCACTTT.

In its sample, this clonotype was seen many times. This chain connects TRBV2 to TRBJ1-1; tentatively, D is TRBD1 (5 bases). This CDR3 spans 14 amino acids. V was cut by 2 bases and J by 4 bases, with 11 bases left in between. Germline V lookup: CDR1 SNHLY, CDR2 FYNNEI. CDR3 sequence: CASSEQGYSTEAFF. The CDR3 DNA is TGTGCCAGCAGTGAACAGGGTTATAGCACTGAAGCTTTCTTT.

This clonotype showed up many times. The chain combines TRBV30 with TRBJ2-4, with D unresolved. Germline CDR1 GTSNPN, CDR2 SVGIG (reference sequence). The CDR3 has 11 amino acids. The V end lost 5 bases, the J end lost 1 base, and 3 bases lay between the germline ends. DNA for the CDR3: TGTGCCTGGGGGGCCAAAAACATTCAGTACTTC. Translating gives CAWGAKNIQYF.

This clonotype has at least ten counts. The rearrangement joins TRBV7-2 to TRBJ1-2; D gene ambiguous. Trimming pared 1 base from V and 0 bases from J, leaving 9 bases between. Germline CDR1 and CDR2: SGHTA and FQGNSA. The CDR3 contains 15 residues. The CDR3 loop reads CASSLGSRANYGYTF. The CDR3 DNA reads TGTGCCAGCAGCTTAGGGAGCAGAGCTAACTATGGCTACACCTTC.

This clonotype came up many times. This chain joins TRBV6-4 and TRBJ2-2, with 11 bases that match TRBD2. Germline loops: CDR1 MRHNA, CDR2 SNTAGT. The CDR3 loop spans 15 amino acids. V shed 4 bases, J shed 4 bases, and the junction held 2 bases outside the gene matches. CDR3 nucleotide sequence: TGTGCCAGCAGTGTTACTAGCGGGAGCACCGGGGAGCTGTTTTTT. Translation: CASSVTSGSTGELFF.

This clonotype appeared many times. The chain joins TRBV13 to TRBJ2-7, with D perhaps TRBD1 (6 bases). Trimming cost V 2 bases and J 0 bases, with 14 bases left between them. The CDR3 is made up of 16 amino acids. Germline V gene lookup returns CDR1 PRHDT and CDR2 FYEKMQ (reference sequence). CDR3 protein: CASSLTGFSSSYEQYF. The CDR3 DNA reads as TGTGCCAGCAGCTTAACAGGGTTCTCTAGCTCCTACGAGCAGTACTTC.

This clonotype was observed a handful of times. The gene calls are TRBV7-2 and TRBJ2-2; D perhaps matches TRBD2 (5 bases). The CDR3 covers 17 residues. Germline CDR1 and CDR2: SGHTA and FQGNSA. V was clipped by 2 bases and J by 0 bases, with 13 bases between them. CDR3 nucleotide sequence: TGTGCCAGCAGCTTATCGGGCGGGCTCGCGAACACCGGGGAGCTGTTTTTT. Protein product: CASSLSGGLANTGELFF.

This clonotype was seen at least ten times. This chain connects TRBV19 to TRBJ2-7, with a weak D call TRBD1 (5 bases). Trimming left V 5 bases short and J 0 bases short, with 11 bases between. This CDR3 spans 14 amino acids. CDR1 LNHDA and CDR2 SQIVND come from the germline V gene (reference sequence). CDR3 residues: CASSSRESSYEQYF. As DNA, the CDR3 is TGTGCCAGTAGTTCCAGGGAAAGCTCCTACGAGCAGTACTTC.

CDR3 DNA sequence: TGTGCCAGCAGTCCGGACAGGGATGGGATTTTTGGTGGCTACACCTTC. Protein: CASSPDRDGIFGGYTF. This chain links TRBV6-1 with TRBJ1-2; 8 nucleotides line up with TRBD1. CDR1 and CDR2 (germline): MNHNS, SASEGT. The CDR3 totals 16 residues. Losses at the gene ends were 5 bases for V and 7 bases for J; bases not matched to a gene: 15.

The chain combines TRBV6-1 with TRBJ2-7, with a tentative D call TRBD1 (6 bases). V shed 0 bases and J shed 3 bases, with 15 bases lying between them. CDR3 length: 16 residues. The germline CDR1 and CDR2 sequences are MNHNS and SASEGT. The CDR3 sequence is CASSEAGLGHSYEQYF. The CDR3 region has the DNA TGTGCCAGCAGTGAAGCGGGTCTGGGACACAGCTACGAGCAGTACTTC.

This clonotype was counted only a few times. This sequence joins TRBV12-3 or TRBV12-4 and TRBJ2-7, with TRBD2 matching over 12 bases. V dropped 2 bases and J dropped 5; count of bases not matched to a gene: 4. The CDR3 extends over 15 amino acids. The CDR3 reads CASSLLAGGPNEQYF. The CDR3 coding sequence is TGTGCCAGCAGTTTACTAGCGGGAGGGCCTAACGAGCAGTACTTC.

This clonotype was seen ten or more times. As DNA, the CDR3 is TGCAGCGTGACCCTGACGGGGACAGGGGGTGGCGAGCAGTACTTC. Its translation: CSVTLTGTGGGEQYF. The chain carries TRBV29-1 and TRBJ2-7; 11 bases agree with TRBD1. V was clipped by 6 bases and J by 6 bases; unmatched bases: 13. The CDR3 contains 15 residues. Germline CDR1 SQVTM, CDR2 ANQGSEA.

This clonotype was counted many times. The V call is TRBV18, the J call TRBJ1-6; D is unclear. Trimming removed 2 bases from V and 7 bases from J, with 6 bases in between. From germline, CDR1 is KGHSH and CDR2 LQKENI. The CDR3 sequence is 13 residues long. The CDR3 nucleotides are TGTGCCAGCTCACCAGCCACGAATTCACCCCTCCACTTT. Encoded protein: CASSPATNSPLHF.

This clonotype was counted at least ten times. The J gene is TRBJ1-1, the V gene TRBV6-2 or TRBV6-3; D gene uncertain. V lost 1 base and J lost 5, with 5 bases in between. The CDR3 extends over 12 amino acids. Germline CDR1 is MNHEY and CDR2 is SVGEGT. The CDR3 sequence is CASSYYRTEAFF. Written as DNA, the CDR3 is TGTGCCAGCAGTTACTATCGGACTGAAGCTTTCTTT.